This TCR beta chain is from a study of cytomegalovirus exposure and HLA in healthy donors. The CDR3 runs 14 residues. Germline V gene data show CDR1 as KGHSH and CDR2 as LQKENI. V was shortened by 3 bases and J by 1 base, with 9 bases between the two germline ends. General study results and limits: The presence/absence work took it that sequencing depth was about the same across donors.

The PCR employed 60 Vbeta primers together with 13 Jbeta primers. Authors' analysis steps: Later work found around 72 million unique TCR beta chains, with 10 million to 14 million shared. Sequencing used immunoSEQ multiplex PCR; TCRdb keeps in-frame clones, though not all of them. The DNA gave D and trimming, while V, J and clone size come from that table. This table has roughly 120,000 clones, 80% appearing once. Note on this clone: Its target is unknown.

The sample comprised PBMCs. The rearrangement joins TRBV18 to TRBJ1-1, with D possibly matching TRBD1 (5 bases). This receptor was taken from a female donor in good health and CMV-seropositive. The chain's CDR3 is CASSPQGGNTEAFF. Written as DNA, the CDR3 is TGTGCCAGCTCACCGCAGGGTGGGAACACTGAAGCTTTCTTT. Filled out from reference TRBV18 and TRBJ1-1, the complete variable domain reads NAGVMQNPRHLVRRRGQEARLRCSPMKGHSHVYWYRQLPEEGLKFMVYLQKENIIDESGMPKERFSAEFPKEGPSILRIQQVVRGDSAAYFCASSPQGGNTEAFFGQGTRLTVV.